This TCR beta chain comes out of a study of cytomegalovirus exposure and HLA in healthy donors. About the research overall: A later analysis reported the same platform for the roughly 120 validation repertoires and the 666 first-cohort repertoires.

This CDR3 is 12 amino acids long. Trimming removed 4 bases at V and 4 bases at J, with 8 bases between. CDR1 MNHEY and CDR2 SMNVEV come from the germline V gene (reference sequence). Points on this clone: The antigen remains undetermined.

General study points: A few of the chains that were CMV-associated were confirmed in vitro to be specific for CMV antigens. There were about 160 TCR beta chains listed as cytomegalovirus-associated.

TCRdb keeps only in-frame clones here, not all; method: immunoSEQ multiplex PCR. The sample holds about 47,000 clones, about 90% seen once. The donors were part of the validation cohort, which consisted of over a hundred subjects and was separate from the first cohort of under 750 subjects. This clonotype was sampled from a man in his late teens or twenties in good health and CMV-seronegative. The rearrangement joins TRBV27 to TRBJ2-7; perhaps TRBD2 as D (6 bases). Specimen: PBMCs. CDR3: CASSSAGYEQYF. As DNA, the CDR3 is TGTGCCAGCAGTTCCGCGGGGTACGAGCAGTACTTC.